This T cell receptor (beta chain) was sequenced during a study of Ad26.COV2.S vaccination and SARS-CoV-2 variants. Findings and caveats of the study: CD8+ and CD4+ T cells specific for spike reportedly responded with substantial breadth after vaccination.

Sequencing used immunoSEQ multiplex PCR; TCRdb keeps in-frame clones, though not all of them. The sample carries fewer than 500,000 clones, 90% recorded once. Germline V gives CDR1 LGHDT, CDR2 YNNKEL (reference sequence). This CDR3 spans 14 amino acids. V lost 4 bases, J lost 0 bases, and 9 bases lay in between. This clone was observed once. The target antigen is unknown. Stated treatment: over 15 received Ad26.COV2.S at low or high dose, single or two shots; about 5 received placebo; per-sample allocation not given. Specimen acquisition occurred on day 63 following the initial vaccine or placebo injection. Vaccine was an Ad26 vector expressing Wuhan-strain SARS-CoV-2 spike.

The sequencing used peripheral blood, collected in a trial of Ad26.COV2.S vaccine versus placebo. The TCR was taken from a person between 18 and 65 years old who received the Ad26.COV2.S COVID-19 vaccine or a placebo. This chain links TRBV3-1 (or the pseudogene TRBV3-2) with TRBJ2-5, with D maybe TRBD1 (5 bases). CDR3 bases: TGTGCCAGCAGCCTCGGACACAACCAAGAGACCCAGTACTTC. The encoded protein is CASSLGHNQETQYF.